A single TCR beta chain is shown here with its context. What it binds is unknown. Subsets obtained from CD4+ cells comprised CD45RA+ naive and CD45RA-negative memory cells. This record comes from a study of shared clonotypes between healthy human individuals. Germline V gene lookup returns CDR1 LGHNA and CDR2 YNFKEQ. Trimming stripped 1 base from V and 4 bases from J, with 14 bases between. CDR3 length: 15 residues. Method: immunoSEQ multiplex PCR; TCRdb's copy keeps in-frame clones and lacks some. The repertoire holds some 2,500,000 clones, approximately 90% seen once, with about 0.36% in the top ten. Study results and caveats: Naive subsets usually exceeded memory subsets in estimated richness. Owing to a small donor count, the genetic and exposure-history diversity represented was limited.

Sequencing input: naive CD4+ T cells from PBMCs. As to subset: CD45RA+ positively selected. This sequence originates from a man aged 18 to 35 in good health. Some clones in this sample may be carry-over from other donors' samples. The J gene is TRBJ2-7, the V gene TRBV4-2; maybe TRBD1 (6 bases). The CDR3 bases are TGTGCCAGCAGCCAAGGACAGGCGGCGAGTTACGAGCAGTACTTC. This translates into CASSQGQAASYEQYF.